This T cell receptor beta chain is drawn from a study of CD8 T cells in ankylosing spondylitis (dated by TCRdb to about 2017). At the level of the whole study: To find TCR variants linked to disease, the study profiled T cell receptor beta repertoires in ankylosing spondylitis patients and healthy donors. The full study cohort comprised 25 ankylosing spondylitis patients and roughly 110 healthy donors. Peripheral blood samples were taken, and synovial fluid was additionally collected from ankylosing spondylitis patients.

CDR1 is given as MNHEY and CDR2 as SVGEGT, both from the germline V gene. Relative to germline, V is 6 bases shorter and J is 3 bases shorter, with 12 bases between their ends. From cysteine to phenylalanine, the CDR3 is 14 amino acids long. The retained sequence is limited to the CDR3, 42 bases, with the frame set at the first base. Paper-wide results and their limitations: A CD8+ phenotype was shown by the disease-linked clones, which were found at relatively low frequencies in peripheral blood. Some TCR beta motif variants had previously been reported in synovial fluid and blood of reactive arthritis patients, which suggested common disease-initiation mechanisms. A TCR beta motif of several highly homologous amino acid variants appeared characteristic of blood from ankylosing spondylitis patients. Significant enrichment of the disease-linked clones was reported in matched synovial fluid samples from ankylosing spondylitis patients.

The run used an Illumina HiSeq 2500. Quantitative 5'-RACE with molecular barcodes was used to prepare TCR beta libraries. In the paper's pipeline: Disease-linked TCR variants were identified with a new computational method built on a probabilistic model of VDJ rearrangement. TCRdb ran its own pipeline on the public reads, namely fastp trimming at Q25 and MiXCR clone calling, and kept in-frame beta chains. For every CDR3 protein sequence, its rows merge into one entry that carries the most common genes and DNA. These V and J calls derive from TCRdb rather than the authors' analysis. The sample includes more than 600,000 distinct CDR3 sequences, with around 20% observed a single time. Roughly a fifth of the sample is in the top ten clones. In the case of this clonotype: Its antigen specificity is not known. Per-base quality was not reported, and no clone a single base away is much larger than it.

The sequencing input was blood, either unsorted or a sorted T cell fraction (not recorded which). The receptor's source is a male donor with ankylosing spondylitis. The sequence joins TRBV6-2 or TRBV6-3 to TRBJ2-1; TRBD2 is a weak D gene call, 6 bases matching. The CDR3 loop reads CASSSFGGYNEQFF. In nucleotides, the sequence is TGTGCCAGCAGCTCTTTCGGGGGCTACAATGAGCAGTTCTTC.